One sample yielded the 15 T cell receptor beta chains listed below, sequenced in a study of monozygotic twins with inflammatory bowel disease (dated by TCRdb to the late 2010s). The method behind the library was 5' RACE. The reads were generated on an Illumina HiSeq 2500. TCRdb reprocessed the raw reads; every CDR3 protein sequence is a single record, and DNA is not supplied. This sample's clone table shows a few hundred thousand distinct CDR3 sequences. The biggest ten clones account for 5.6% of the sample. The sequenced sample consisted of blood. The receptor set was obtained from a human donor with ulcerative colitis or Crohn's disease, or a healthy co-twin of an affected twin (not recorded which).

This CDR3 reads CASSQKRDPKAGYGYTF. The chain carries TRBV7-8 and TRBJ1-2; TCRdb proposes TRBD1, but this gene call is untestable without DNA. The CDR3 loop spans 17 amino acids. Per the germline V gene, CDR1 is SGHVS and CDR2 is FQNEAQ.

The gene calls are TRBV28 and TRBJ2-5; the TRBD2 assignment by TCRdb is unverifiable without DNA. The CDR3 is made up of 12 amino acids. The germline V gene has CDR1 MDHEN and CDR2 SYDVKM. The CDR3 loop reads CASRPSLETQYF.

The rearrangement uses TRBV6-2 or TRBV6-3 and TRBJ1-5; there is no DNA to check the TCRdb D call of TRBD1. Germline assignment: CDR1 MNHEY and CDR2 SVGEGT. This CDR3 is 15 amino acids long. The chain's CDR3 is CASNLDGGSNQPQHF.

The V call is TRBV28, the J call TRBJ2-2. The V gene's germline CDR1 is MDHEN and CDR2 SYDVKM. The CDR3 loop spans 13 amino acids. The CDR3 loop reads CASSDAVPEELFF.

The V gene is TRBV5-1, the J gene TRBJ2-3; the TCRdb call, TRBD2, lacks DNA for checking. Per the germline V gene, CDR1 is SGHRS and CDR2 is YFSETQ. The CDR3 has 15 amino acids. The CDR3 is CASSSGTGTADTQYF.

This sequence joins TRBV5-5 and TRBJ2-5. Germline assignment: CDR1 SGHKS and CDR2 YYEKEE (reference sequence). The CDR3 spans 15 residues. The CDR3 here is CASSLSAVYQETQYF.

The V gene is TRBV12-3 or TRBV12-4, the J gene TRBJ1-4; absent DNA, TCRdb's TRBD1 call cannot be checked. CDR3 length: 16 residues. The CDR3 region is CASSEQGRPTNEKLFF.

The chain couples TRBV7-2 to TRBJ2-5; there is no DNA to check the TCRdb D call of TRBD1. The germline gives CDR1 SGHTA, CDR2 FQGNSA. The CDR3 extends over 14 amino acids. CDR3 sequence: CATQSRGAFETQYF.

CDR3 loop: CSVEDKWVAGETQYF. J is TRBJ2-5 and V is TRBV29-1. Per germline, CDR1 SQVTM and CDR2 ANQGSEA. CDR3 length: 15 residues.

The chain joins TRBV19 to TRBJ2-2. The CDR3 is made up of 14 amino acids. Germline lookup yields CDR1 LNHDA and CDR2 SQIVND (reference sequence). The CDR3 loop is CASSSRRNTGELFF.

The chain uses TRBV7-2 and TRBJ1-4; without DNA, the TCRdb call of TRBD1 cannot be checked. Germline assignment: CDR1 SGHTA and CDR2 FQGNSA. The CDR3 runs to 13 residues. This CDR3 reads CASSLEGGGKLFF. Combining the CDR3 with reference TRBV7-2 and TRBJ1-4 gives the whole variable domain GAGVSQSPSNKVTEKGKDVELRCDPISGHTALYWYRQSLGQGLEFLIYFQGNSAPDKSGLPSDRFSAERTGGSVSTLTIQRTQQEDSAVYLCASSLEGGGKLFFGSGTQLSVL.

V usage is TRBV29-1 and J usage is TRBJ2-1; TCRdb designates TRBD1, a call that cannot be tested without DNA. The CDR3 contains 12 residues. The germline V gene has CDR1 SQVTM and CDR2 ANQGSEA. The CDR3 loop is CSVGPGGNEQFF.

This chain links TRBV7-8 with TRBJ2-7; TCRdb lists TRBD2, though no DNA is available to test this call. CDR3 length equals 16 residues. CDR1 is SGHVS, CDR2 FQNEAQ, per germline. CDR3 residues: CASSYTSGRIAYEQYF.

The chain is built from TRBV6-5 and TRBJ2-5; TCRdb lists TRBD1, though no DNA is available to test this call. The CDR3 extends over 19 amino acids. Germline CDR1 and CDR2: MNHEY and SVGAGI. CDR3 protein: CASSSTTGGGTTRRETQYF.

The V call is TRBV12-3 or TRBV12-4, the J call TRBJ1-1; the D gene TCRdb calls, TRBD1, cannot be checked with no DNA. CDR3 length equals 15 residues. CDR3 loop: CASSFNRQTNTEAFF.